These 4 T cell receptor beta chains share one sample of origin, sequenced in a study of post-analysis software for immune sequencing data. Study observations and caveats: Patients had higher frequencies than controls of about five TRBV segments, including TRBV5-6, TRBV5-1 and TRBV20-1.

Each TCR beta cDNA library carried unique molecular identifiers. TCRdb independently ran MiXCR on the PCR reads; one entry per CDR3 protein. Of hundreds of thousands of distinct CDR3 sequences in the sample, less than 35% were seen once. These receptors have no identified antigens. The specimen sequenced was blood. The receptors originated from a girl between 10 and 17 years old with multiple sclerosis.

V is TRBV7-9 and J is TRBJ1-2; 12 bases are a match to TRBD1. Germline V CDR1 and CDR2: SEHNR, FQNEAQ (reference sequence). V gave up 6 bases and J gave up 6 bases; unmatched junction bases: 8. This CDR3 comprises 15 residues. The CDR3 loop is CASSFRDRGRDGYTF. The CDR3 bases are TGTGCCAGCAGTTTCCGGGACAGGGGGCGGGATGGCTACACCTTC.

The DNA for the CDR3 is TGCAGTGCGGTACAGTATAGCAATCAGCCCCAGCATTTT. It specifies CSAVQYSNQPQHF. The chain carries TRBV20-1 and TRBJ1-5, with D hard to call. The CDR3 spans 13 residues. V lost 6 bases, J lost 0 bases, and 9 bases lay in between. CDR1 DFQATT and CDR2 SNEGSKA come from the germline V gene (reference sequence).

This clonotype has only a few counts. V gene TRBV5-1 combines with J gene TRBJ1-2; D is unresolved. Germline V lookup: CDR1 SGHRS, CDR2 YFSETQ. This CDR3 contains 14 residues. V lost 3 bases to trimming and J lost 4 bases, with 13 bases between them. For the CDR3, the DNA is TGCGCCAGCAGCTCGAGCCCGAATCGCTATGGCTACACCTTC. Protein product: CASSSSPNRYGYTF. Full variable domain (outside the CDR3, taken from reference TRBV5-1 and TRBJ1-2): KAGVTQTPRYLIKTRGQQVTLSCSPISGHRSVSWYQQTPGQGLQFLFEYFSETQRNKGNFPGRFSGRQFSNSRSEMNVSTLELGDSALYLCASSSSPNRYGYTFGSGTRLTVV.

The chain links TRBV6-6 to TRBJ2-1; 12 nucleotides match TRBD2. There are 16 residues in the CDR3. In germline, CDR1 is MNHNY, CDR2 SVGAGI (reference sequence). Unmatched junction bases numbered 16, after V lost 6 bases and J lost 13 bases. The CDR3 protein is CASSPGTSGFEETQFF. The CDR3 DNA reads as TGTGCCAGCAGCCCCGGGACTAGCGGGTTCGAGGAGACCCAGTTCTTC.